These T cell receptor beta chains were read from a single sample in a study of T cell responses to AZD1222 COVID-19 vaccine. TCRdb keeps only in-frame clones here, not all; method: immunoSEQ multiplex PCR. The table lists 120,000 or so clones, 75% to 90% of them singletons. The material sequenced was peripheral blood, taken 28 days after the second AZD1222 dose. All receptors derive from an adult who received the AZD1222 COVID-19 vaccine. CDR3s include the opening cysteine and the closing phenylalanine or tryptophan. The D gene is left open where the match is weak. A clone size is listed for some rows: how often the clone was seen (once, few, many), or a class if it is expanded.

>-|TRBJ2-5|TRBV9|TRBD1
CASSVAGGKKTQYF
TGTGCCAGCAGCGTAGCAGGGGGAAAAAAGACCCAGTACTTC
>-|TRBJ2-1|TRBV11-2|-
CASSLAGIGFF
TGTGCCAGCAGCTTAGCGGGGATTGGGTTCTTC
>-|TRBJ2-7|TRBV7-3|TRBD2
CASSFLAGAYEQYF
TGTGCCAGCAGCTTCCTAGCGGGAGCCTACGAGCAGTACTTC
>-|TRBJ2-6|TRBV11-2|-
CASSQEASGANVLTF
TGTGCCAGCAGCCAGGAAGCTTCCGGGGCCAACGTCCTGACTTTC
>-|TRBJ2-7|TRBV7-2|TRBD2
CASSLARTSAYEQYF
TGTGCCAGCAGCCTAGCAAGGACTAGCGCTTACGAGCAGTACTTC
>-|TRBJ2-7|TRBV6-5|-
CASCSGAVYEQYF
TGTGCCAGCTGTTCGGGAGCCGTCTACGAGCAGTACTTC
>-|TRBJ1-2|TRBV19|-
CASSIGWETGFFYGYTF
TGTGCCAGTAGTATAGGATGGGAGACAGGATTTTTCTATGGCTACACCTTC
>-|TRBJ2-3|TRBV3-1/TRBV3-2|-
CASSPAPDTDTQYF
TGTGCCAGCAGCCCAGCCCCTGATACAGATACGCAGTATTTT
>-|TRBJ2-7|TRBV4-1|-
CASSRNRISYEQYF
TGCGCCAGCAGCCGTAACAGGATCTCCTACGAGCAGTACTTC
>-|TRBJ2-5|TRBV28|-
CASSFLDSQETQYF
TGTGCCAGCAGTTTCCTCGACAGCCAAGAGACCCAGTACTTC
>once|TRBJ1-2|TRBV29-1|TRBD1
CSALLTGLYGYTF
TGCAGCGCCCTACTGACAGGGCTCTATGGCTACACCTTC
>-|TRBJ2-7|TRBV4-2|-
CASSPGFSYEQYF
TGTGCCAGCAGCCCCGGTTTCTCCTACGAGCAGTACTTC
>few|TRBJ2-2|TRBV2|-
CASSLGTTGELFF
TGTGCCAGCAGCCTGGGAACCACCGGGGAGCTGTTTTTT
>-|TRBJ2-5|TRBV6-5|-
CASKGTETQYF
TGTGCCAGCAAGGGTACTGAGACCCAGTACTTC
>-|TRBJ2-7|TRBV10-3|TRBD2
CAISEGGGSNNYEQYF
TGTGCCATCAGTGAAGGAGGCGGGAGCAATAACTACGAGCAGTACTTC
>-|TRBJ1-2|TRBV28|TRBD1
CASRTFTGGIYGYTF
TGTGCCAGCAGAACTTTCACAGGGGGTATCTATGGCTACACCTTC
>-|TRBJ2-7|TRBV4-1|TRBD2
CASSQGRTSGTYEQYF
TGCGCCAGCAGCCAGGGAAGGACTAGCGGGACCTACGAGCAGTACTTC
>few|TRBJ2-7|TRBV28|-
CASSHKSPPGTRYEQYF
TGTGCCAGCAGTCACAAGTCTCCCCCCGGGACACGCTACGAGCAGTACTTC
>-|TRBJ2-3|TRBV28|-
CASRGRGQDYTDTQYF
TGTGCCAGCAGAGGCCGAGGACAGGACTACACAGATACGCAGTATTTT
>-|TRBJ2-5|TRBV9|TRBD1
CASSVTEGAVTQYF
TGTGCCAGCAGCGTAACTGAGGGGGCGGTGACCCAGTACTTC
>-|TRBJ2-5|TRBV6-1|TRBD1
CASSDEVGTGKETQYF
TGTGCCAGCAGTGACGAGGTGGGGACAGGGAAAGAGACCCAGTACTTC
>-|TRBJ1-4|TRBV7-9|TRBD1
CASSADRAGEKLFF
TGTGCCAGCAGTGCGGACAGGGCTGGTGAAAAACTGTTTTTT
>-|TRBJ1-1|TRBV7-9|-
CASSLGAGMEVTEAFF
TGTGCCAGCAGCTTAGGCGCAGGGATGGAAGTCACTGAAGCTTTCTTT
>-|TRBJ2-3|TRBV19|-
CASTMGARADTQYF
TGTGCCAGTACCATGGGGGCGCGGGCAGATACGCAGTATTTT
>-|TRBJ2-3|TRBV5-4|TRBD2
CASSLEPGLASTDTQYF
TGTGCCAGCAGCTTGGAACCGGGACTAGCGTCCACAGATACGCAGTATTTT
>-|TRBJ2-3|TRBV9|-
CASSVETDTQYF
TGTGCCAGCAGCGTAGAAACAGATACGCAGTATTTT
>-|TRBJ2-7|TRBV6-5|-
CASRRRRPPDHEQYF
TGTGCCAGCAGGAGGAGACGGCCCCCGGACCACGAGCAGTACTTC
>-|TRBJ2-7|TRBV6-5|-
CASSLVGGYGREQYF
TGTGCCAGCAGTTTGGTCGGCGGGTACGGGCGAGAGCAGTACTTC
>-|TRBJ2-7|TRBV6-5|-
CASSSPRDGSYEQYF
TGTGCCAGCAGTTCGCCGAGGGACGGTTCCTACGAGCAGTACTTC
>-|TRBJ2-3|TRBV7-9|TRBD2
CASSSSPGTSGKRNTQYF
TGTGCCAGCAGCTCCAGTCCCGGGACTAGCGGGAAACGAAATACGCAGTATTTT
>-|TRBJ2-7|TRBV11-2|-
CASSFAYEQYF
TGTGCCAGCAGCTTCGCCTACGAGCAGTACTTC
>-|TRBJ1-5|TRBV7-3|-
CASSFDGIQPQHF
TGTGCCAGCAGCTTCGACGGAATACAGCCCCAGCATTTT
>-|TRBJ2-5|TRBV18|-
CASSPRGRETQYF
TGTGCCAGCTCGCCCCGCGGTCGAGAGACCCAGTACTTC
>few|TRBJ2-1|TRBV2|-
CASRGEGSSYNEQFF
TGTGCCAGCCGGGGAGAGGGAAGCTCCTACAATGAGCAGTTCTTC
>-|TRBJ2-3|TRBV18|-
CASSPALGSRADTQYF
TGTGCCAGCTCACCAGCACTTGGTAGCAGAGCAGATACGCAGTATTTT
>-|TRBJ1-1|TRBV5-6|TRBD1
CASSPRTGWNTEAFF
TGTGCCAGCAGCCCACGGACAGGTTGGAACACTGAAGCTTTCTTT
>-|TRBJ1-5|TRBV6-2/TRBV6-3|-
CASSLRGHQPQHF
TGTGCCAGCAGCCTCAGGGGTCATCAGCCCCAGCATTTT
>-|TRBJ2-7|TRBV5-1|TRBD1
CASRPLGTGAYEQYF
TGCGCCAGCAGGCCCTTGGGGACAGGGGCCTACGAGCAGTACTTC
>-|TRBJ2-4|TRBV6-1|TRBD2
CASSEVPRGGFQYF
TGTGCCAGCAGTGAAGTACCCCGGGGGGGGTTCCAGTACTTC
>once|TRBJ1-1|TRBV2|TRBD1
CASSEGQAFAEAFF
TGTGCCAGCAGTGAGGGACAGGCGTTCGCTGAAGCTTTCTTT
>-|TRBJ2-3|TRBV6-5|-
CASSNTRLTDTQYF
TGTGCCAGCAGTAATACCCGGCTCACAGATACGCAGTATTTT
>-|TRBJ1-5|TRBV5-6|-
CASSWSTQPQHF
TGTGCCAGCAGCTGGAGCACGCAGCCCCAGCATTTT
>-|TRBJ2-2|TRBV29-1|TRBD1
CSVEDRANTGELFF
TGCAGCGTCGAGGACAGGGCGAACACCGGGGAGCTGTTTTTT
>-|TRBJ1-2|TRBV7-9|-
CASSLVGGANYGYTF
TGTGCCAGCAGCCTGGTCGGGGGGGCTAACTATGGCTACACCTTC
>-|TRBJ1-2|TRBV28|TRBD1
CASSPRTGGYGYTF
TGTGCCAGCAGTCCACGGACAGGGGGCTATGGCTACACCTTC
>once|TRBJ2-2|TRBV6-5|-
CASDNPGELFF
TGTGCCAGCGATAACCCCGGGGAGCTGTTTTTT
>-|TRBJ2-7|TRBV28|-
CASSLPQREESYEQYF
TGTGCCAGCAGTCTGCCACAACGCGAGGAGTCCTACGAGCAGTACTTC
>-|TRBJ1-1|TRBV20-1|-
CSSWGNTEAFF
TGCAGTTCGTGGGGGAACACTGAAGCTTTCTTT
>-|TRBJ2-7|TRBV6-5|TRBD1
CASRDRGYEQYF
TGTGCCAGCAGGGACAGGGGATACGAGCAGTACTTC
>once|TRBJ2-7|TRBV11-2|TRBD2
CASGSLAGAAYEQYF
TGTGCCAGCGGATCCCTAGCGGGAGCGGCCTACGAGCAGTACTTC
>-|TRBJ1-2|TRBV28|-
CASSLSHGWRNGYTF
TGTGCCAGCAGTCTCAGCCATGGATGGAGGAATGGCTACACCTTC
>-|TRBJ2-7|TRBV10-2|TRBD2
CANHTQTSGGSYEQYF
TGCGCCAACCACACACAGACTAGCGGGGGGAGCTACGAGCAGTACTTC
>-|TRBJ2-1|TRBV5-4|-
CASSLGGTTYNEQFF
TGTGCCAGCAGCTTGGGGGGGACCACCTACAATGAGCAGTTCTTC
>-|TRBJ1-1|TRBV29-1|-
CSVELGGGGTRAFF
TGCAGCGTTGAATTGGGGGGTGGAGGGACCCGAGCTTTCTTT
>-|TRBJ2-6|TRBV3-1/TRBV3-2|-
CASWGRGGVGANVLTF
TGTGCCAGCTGGGGGAGGGGGGGAGTTGGGGCCAACGTCCTGACTTTC